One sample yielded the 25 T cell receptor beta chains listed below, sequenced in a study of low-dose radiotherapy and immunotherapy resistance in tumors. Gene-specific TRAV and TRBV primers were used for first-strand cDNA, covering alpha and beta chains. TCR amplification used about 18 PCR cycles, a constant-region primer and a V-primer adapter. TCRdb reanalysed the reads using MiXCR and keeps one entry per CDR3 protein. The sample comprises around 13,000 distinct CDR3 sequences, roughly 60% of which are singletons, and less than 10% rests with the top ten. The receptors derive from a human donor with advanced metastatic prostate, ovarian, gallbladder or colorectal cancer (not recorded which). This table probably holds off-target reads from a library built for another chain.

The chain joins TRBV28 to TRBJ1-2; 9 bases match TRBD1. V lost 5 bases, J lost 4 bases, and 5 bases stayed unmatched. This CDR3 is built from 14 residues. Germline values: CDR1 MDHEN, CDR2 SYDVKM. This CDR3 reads CASSAGTGPYGYTF. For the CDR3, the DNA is TGTGCCAGCAGTGCCGGGACAGGGCCCTATGGCTACACCTTC.

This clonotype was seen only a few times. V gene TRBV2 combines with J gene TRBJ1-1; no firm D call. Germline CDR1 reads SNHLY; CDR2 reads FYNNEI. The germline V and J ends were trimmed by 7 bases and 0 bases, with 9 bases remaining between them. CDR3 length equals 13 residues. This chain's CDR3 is CASNGHLNTEAFF. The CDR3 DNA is TGTGCCAGCAATGGGCATCTGAACACTGAAGCTTTCTTT.

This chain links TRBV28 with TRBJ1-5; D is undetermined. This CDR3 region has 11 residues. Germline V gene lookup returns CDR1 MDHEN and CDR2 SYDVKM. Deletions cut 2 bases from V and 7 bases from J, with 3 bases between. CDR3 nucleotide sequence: TGTGCCAGCAGTTTAAACCAGCCCCAGCATTTT. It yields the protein CASSLNQPQHF. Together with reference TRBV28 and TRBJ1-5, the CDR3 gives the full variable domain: DVKVTQSSRYLVKRTGEKVFLECVQDMDHENMFWYRQDPGLGLRLIYFSYDVKMKEKGDIPEGYSVSREKKERFSLILESASTNQTSMYLCASSLNQPQHFGDGTRLSIL.

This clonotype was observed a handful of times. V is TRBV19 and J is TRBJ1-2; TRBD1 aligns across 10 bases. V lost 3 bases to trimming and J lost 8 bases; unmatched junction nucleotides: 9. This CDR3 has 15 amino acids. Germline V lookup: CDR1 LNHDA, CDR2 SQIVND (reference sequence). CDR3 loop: CASSISGTGEKGYTF. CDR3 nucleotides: TGTGCCAGTAGTATTTCCGGGACAGGGGAAAAGGGCTACACCTTC.

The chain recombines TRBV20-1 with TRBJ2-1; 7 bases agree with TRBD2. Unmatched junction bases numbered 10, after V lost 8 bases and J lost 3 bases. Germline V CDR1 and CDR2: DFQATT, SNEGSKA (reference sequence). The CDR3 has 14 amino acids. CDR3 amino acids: CSTTGGSDYNEQFF. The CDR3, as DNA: TGCAGTACCACCGGGGGGAGCGACTACAATGAGCAGTTCTTC.

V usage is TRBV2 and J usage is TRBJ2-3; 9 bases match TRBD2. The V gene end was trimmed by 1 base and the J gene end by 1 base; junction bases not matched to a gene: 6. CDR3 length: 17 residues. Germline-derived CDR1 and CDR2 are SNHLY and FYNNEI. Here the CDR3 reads CASSEVGVAGGTDTQYF. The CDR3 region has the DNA TGTGCCAGCAGTGAAGTGGGAGTAGCGGGGGGCACAGATACGCAGTATTTT.

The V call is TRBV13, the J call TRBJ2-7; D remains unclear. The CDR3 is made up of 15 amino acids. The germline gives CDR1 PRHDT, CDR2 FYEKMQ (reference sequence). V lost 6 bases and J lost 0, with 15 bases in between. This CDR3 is CASSEASIRSYEQYF. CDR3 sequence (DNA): TGTGCCAGCAGTGAAGCAAGTATCCGCTCCTACGAGCAGTACTTC.

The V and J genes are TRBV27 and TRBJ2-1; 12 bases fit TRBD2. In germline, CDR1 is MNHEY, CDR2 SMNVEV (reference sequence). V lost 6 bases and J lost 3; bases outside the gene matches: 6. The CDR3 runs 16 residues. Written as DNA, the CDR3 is TGTGCCAGCAGACCAGGGACTAGCGGGCGCTACAATGAGCAGTTCTTC. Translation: CASRPGTSGRYNEQFF.

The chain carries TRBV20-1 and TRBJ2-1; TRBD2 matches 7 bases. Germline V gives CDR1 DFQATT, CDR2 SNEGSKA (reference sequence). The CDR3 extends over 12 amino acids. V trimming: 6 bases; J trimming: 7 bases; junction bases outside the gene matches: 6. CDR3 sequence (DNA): TGCAGTGCCAGCGGCGGGGGAAATGAGCAGTTCTTC. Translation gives CSASGGGNEQFF.

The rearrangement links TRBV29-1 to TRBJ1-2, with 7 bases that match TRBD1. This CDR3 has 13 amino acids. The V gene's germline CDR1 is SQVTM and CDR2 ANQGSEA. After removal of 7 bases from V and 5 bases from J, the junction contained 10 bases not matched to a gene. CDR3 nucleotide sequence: TGCAGCGGGGGGGAGGGGGCTCGATATGGCTACACCTTC. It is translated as CSGGEGARYGYTF.

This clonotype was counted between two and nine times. CDR3 protein: CSVSAGRGGETEAFF. In DNA, the CDR3 is TGCAGCGTCTCCGCCGGCAGGGGAGGAGAAACTGAAGCTTTCTTT. The chain couples TRBV29-1 to TRBJ1-1; perhaps TRBD1 as D (6 bases). Per germline, CDR1 SQVTM and CDR2 ANQGSEA. There are 15 residues in the CDR3. V was cut by 6 bases and J by 5 bases, with 22 bases left in between.

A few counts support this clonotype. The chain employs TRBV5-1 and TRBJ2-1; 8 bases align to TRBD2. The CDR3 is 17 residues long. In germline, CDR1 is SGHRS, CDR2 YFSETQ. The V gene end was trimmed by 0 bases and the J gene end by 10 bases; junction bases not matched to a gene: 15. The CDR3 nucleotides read TGCGCCAGCAGCTTGGCCTTTGCGGGTCCCTCGGGGGGGGAGCAGTTCTTC. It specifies CASSLAFAGPSGGEQFF.

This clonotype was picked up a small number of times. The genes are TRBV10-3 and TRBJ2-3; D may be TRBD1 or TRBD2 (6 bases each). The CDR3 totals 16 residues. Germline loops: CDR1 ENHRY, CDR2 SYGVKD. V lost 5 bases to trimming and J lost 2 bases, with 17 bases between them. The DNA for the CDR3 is TGTGCCATCAGTCCATGGGGGGCCACTGTCACAGATACGCAGTATTTT. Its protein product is CAISPWGATVTDTQYF.

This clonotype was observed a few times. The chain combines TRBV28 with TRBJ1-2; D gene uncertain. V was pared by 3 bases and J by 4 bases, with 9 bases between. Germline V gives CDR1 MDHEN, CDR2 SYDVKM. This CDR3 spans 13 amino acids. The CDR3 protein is CASSFVLFYGYTF. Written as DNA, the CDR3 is TGTGCCAGCAGTTTCGTTCTCTTCTATGGCTACACCTTC.

CDR3 coding DNA: TGTGCCAGTACCTCCCCGTCCTTGGGGCTCCTGATGGGAGAGACCCAGTACTTC. It specifies CASTSPSLGLLMGETQYF. The chain has TRBV19 and TRBJ2-5; TRBD1 might be the D (5 bases). Germline CDR1 and CDR2: LNHDA and SQIVND (reference sequence). The CDR3 runs to 18 residues. Trimming stripped 7 bases from V and 4 bases from J, with 28 bases between. Looking up the rest from reference TRBV19 and TRBJ2-5 gives the full variable domain: DGGITQSPKYLFRKEGQNVTLSCEQNLNHDAMYWYRQDPGQGLRLIYYSQIVNDFQKGDIAEGYSVSREKKESFPLTVTSAQKNPTAFYLCASTSPSLGLLMGETQYFGPGTRLLVL.

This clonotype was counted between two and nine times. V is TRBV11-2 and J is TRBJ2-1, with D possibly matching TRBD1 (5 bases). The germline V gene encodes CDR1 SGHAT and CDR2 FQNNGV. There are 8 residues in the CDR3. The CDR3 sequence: CGGAEQFF. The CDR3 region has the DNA TGTGGTGGGGCTGAGCAGTTCTTC.

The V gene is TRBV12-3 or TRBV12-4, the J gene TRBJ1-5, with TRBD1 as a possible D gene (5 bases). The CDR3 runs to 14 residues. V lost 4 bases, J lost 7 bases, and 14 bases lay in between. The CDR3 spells CASSSGNSRQPQHF. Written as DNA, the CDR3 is TGTGCCAGCAGTTCAGGGAATTCGAGACAGCCCCAGCATTTT.

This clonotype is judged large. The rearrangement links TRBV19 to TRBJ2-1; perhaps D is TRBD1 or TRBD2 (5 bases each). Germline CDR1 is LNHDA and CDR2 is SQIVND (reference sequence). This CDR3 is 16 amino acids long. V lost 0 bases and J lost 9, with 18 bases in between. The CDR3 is CASSIDHNPSGGEQFF. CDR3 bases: TGTGCCAGTAGTATAGATCACAACCCTAGTGGGGGTGAGCAGTTCTTC.

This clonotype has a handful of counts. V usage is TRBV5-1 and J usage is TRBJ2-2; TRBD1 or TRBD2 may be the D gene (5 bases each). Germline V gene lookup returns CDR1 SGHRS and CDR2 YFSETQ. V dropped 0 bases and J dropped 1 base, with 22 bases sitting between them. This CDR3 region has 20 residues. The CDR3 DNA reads TGCGCCAGCAGCTTGGTGGGGCCAGGGAGAGGTCCCTTGAACACCGGGGAGCTGTTTTTT. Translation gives CASSLVGPGRGPLNTGELFF.

The CDR3 nucleotides are TGTGCCAGCAGCCTACAGGGAAAAGGTTCACCCCTCCACTTT. As protein: CASSLQGKGSPLHF. V usage is TRBV12-3 or TRBV12-4 and J usage is TRBJ1-6; a possible D gene is TRBD1 (6 bases). Deletions cut 6 bases from V and 9 bases from J, with 15 bases between. This CDR3 has 14 amino acids.

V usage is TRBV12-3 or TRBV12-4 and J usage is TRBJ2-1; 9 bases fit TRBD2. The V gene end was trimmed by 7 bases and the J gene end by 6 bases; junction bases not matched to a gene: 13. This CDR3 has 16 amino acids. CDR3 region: CASNQNGRGGRNEQFF. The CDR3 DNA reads TGTGCCAGCAATCAAAATGGGCGGGGGGGCCGCAATGAGCAGTTCTTC.

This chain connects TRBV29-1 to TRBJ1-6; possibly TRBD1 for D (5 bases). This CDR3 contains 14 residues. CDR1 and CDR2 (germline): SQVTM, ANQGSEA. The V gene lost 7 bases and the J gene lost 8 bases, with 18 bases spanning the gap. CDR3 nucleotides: TGCAGCGACGTTCAGGGATCCTTGGATTCACCCCTCCACTTT. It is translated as CSDVQGSLDSPLHF.

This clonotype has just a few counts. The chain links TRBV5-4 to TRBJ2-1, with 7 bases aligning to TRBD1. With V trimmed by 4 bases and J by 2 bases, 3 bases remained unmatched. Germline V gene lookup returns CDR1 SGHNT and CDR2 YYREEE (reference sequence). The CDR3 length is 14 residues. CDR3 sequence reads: CASSPGTAYNEQFF. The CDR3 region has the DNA TGTGCCAGCAGCCCCGGGACAGCCTACAATGAGCAGTTCTTC.

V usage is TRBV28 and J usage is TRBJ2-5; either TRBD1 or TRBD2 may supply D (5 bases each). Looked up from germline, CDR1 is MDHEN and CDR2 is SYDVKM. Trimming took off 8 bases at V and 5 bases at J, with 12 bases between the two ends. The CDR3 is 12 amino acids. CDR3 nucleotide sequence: TGTGCCAGCCTTACTGGGGGTGAGACCCAGTACTTC. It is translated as CASLTGGETQYF.

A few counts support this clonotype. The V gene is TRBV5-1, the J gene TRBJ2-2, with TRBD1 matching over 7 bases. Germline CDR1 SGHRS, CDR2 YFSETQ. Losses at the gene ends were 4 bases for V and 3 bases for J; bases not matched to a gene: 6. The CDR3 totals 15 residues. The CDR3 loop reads CASSQGTADTGELFF. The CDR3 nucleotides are TGCGCCAGCAGCCAAGGGACAGCCGACACCGGGGAGCTGTTTTTT. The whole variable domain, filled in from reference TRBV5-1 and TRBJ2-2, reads KAGVTQTPRYLIKTRGQQVTLSCSPISGHRSVSWYQQTPGQGLQFLFEYFSETQRNKGNFPGRFSGRQFSNSRSEMNVSTLELGDSALYLCASSQGTADTGELFFGEGSRLTVL.